One sample yielded the 9 T cell receptor beta chains listed below, sequenced in a study of CD8 T cells in Susac syndrome. When the RNA was reverse transcribed, random hexamers were used with an input of roughly 0.45 to 1 ug. TCRdb fed the immunoSEQ multiplex PCR reads into MiXCR, producing one record per CDR3 protein. Of 250,000 to 350,000 distinct CDR3 sequences listed, roughly 85% were seen once; the top ten hold over 0.1%. Sequenced: CD8+ T cells from PBMCs. The receptors shown here come from a human donor with multiple sclerosis.

The CDR3 nucleotides read TGCGCCAGCAGCCAAGTCGGACAGGACTATGGGATAAATGAGCAGTTCTTC. Translating gives CASSQVGQDYGINEQFF. This rearrangement joins TRBV4-1 to TRBJ2-1; tentatively, D is TRBD1 (7 bases). The germline CDR1 and CDR2 sequences are MGHRA and YSYEKL. The CDR3 covers 17 residues. Trimming removed 1 base at V and 7 bases at J, with 20 bases between.

This clonotype was seen a handful of times. The DNA of the CDR3 is TGTGCCAGCAGTTTAGCTAGGGCCGGGAGCCGGCTCGACGAGCAGTACTTC. Residues: CASSLARAGSRLDEQYF. V and J are TRBV12-3 or TRBV12-4 and TRBJ2-7; maybe TRBD2 (6 bases). V lost 0 bases to trimming and J lost 5 bases, with 20 bases between them. The CDR3 consists of 17 residues.

The chain is built from TRBV3-1 and TRBJ2-1; a weak D match, TRBD2 (5 bases). Germline V gene sequence: CDR1 LGHDT, CDR2 YNNKEL (reference sequence). V lost 2 bases and J 1 base, leaving 15 bases between the germline ends. The CDR3 has 17 amino acids. This CDR3 is CASSQSTRVGSYNEQFF. The CDR3 region has the DNA TGTGCCAGCAGCCAAAGTACTAGGGTGGGTTCCTACAATGAGCAGTTCTTC.

The V call is TRBV2, the J call TRBJ2-3; D remains unclear. Germline CDR1 reads SNHLY; CDR2 reads FYNNEI. The CDR3 loop spans 12 amino acids. The CDR3 is CAAPGGTDTQYF. Here the CDR3 DNA reads TGTGCGGCCCCTGGCGGCACAGATACGCAGTATTTT. The full variable domain, in which reference TRBV2 and TRBJ2-3 provide the parts outside the CDR3, is EPEVTQTPSHQVTQMGQEVILRCVPISNHLYFYWYRQILGQKVEFLVSFYNNEISEKSEIFDDQFSVERPDGSNFTLKIRSTKLEDSAMYFCAAPGGTDTQYFGPGTRLTVL.

The chain has TRBV4-2 and TRBJ2-7, with D tentatively TRBD2 (5 bases). The ends were cut back, 0 bases at V and 4 bases at J, with 13 bases in the middle. Per germline, CDR1 LGHNA and CDR2 YNFKEQ. The CDR3 is 15 amino acids. The CDR3 protein is CASSQEEAKTYEQYF. For the CDR3, the DNA is TGTGCCAGCAGCCAAGAGGAGGCTAAGACATACGAGCAGTACTTC.

The V and J genes are TRBV27 and TRBJ2-7; D is unclear. Trimming took off 2 bases at V and 3 bases at J, with 14 bases between the two ends. This CDR3 has 15 amino acids. From germline, CDR1 is MNHEY and CDR2 SMNVEV (reference sequence). DNA for the CDR3: TGTGCCAGCAGTTTACTAACAGCCCGCGGCTACGAGCAGTACTTC. Encoded protein: CASSLLTARGYEQYF.

The chain is built from TRBV3-1 and TRBJ2-7; 10 nucleotides line up with TRBD2. V was clipped by 5 bases and J by 1 base; unmatched bases: 5. Germline loops: CDR1 LGHDT, CDR2 YNNKEL (reference sequence). The CDR3 extends over 15 amino acids. CDR3 residues: CASSEGTSASYEQYF. The CDR3 DNA follows: TGTGCCAGCAGCGAAGGGACTAGCGCATCCTACGAGCAGTACTTC.

The chain links TRBV9 to TRBJ2-7; tentative D call: TRBD2 (5 bases). Germline CDR1 SGDLS, CDR2 YYNGEE. This CDR3 spans 17 amino acids. Trimming cost V 0 bases and J 3 bases, with 19 bases left between them. CDR3 sequence (DNA): TGTGCCAGCAGCGTAGGAGATACCGGGAAAGCTAGCTACGAGCAGTACTTC. It encodes CASSVGDTGKASYEQYF.

The J gene is TRBJ1-1, the V gene TRBV27, with D hard to call. Germline CDR1 reads MNHEY; CDR2 reads SMNVEV (reference sequence). The length of the CDR3 is 13 residues. V was pared by 5 bases and J by 5 bases, with 12 bases between. The CDR3 sequence: CASSEGSWTEAFF. As DNA, the CDR3 is TGTGCCAGCAGTGAGGGATCGTGGACTGAAGCTTTCTTT.